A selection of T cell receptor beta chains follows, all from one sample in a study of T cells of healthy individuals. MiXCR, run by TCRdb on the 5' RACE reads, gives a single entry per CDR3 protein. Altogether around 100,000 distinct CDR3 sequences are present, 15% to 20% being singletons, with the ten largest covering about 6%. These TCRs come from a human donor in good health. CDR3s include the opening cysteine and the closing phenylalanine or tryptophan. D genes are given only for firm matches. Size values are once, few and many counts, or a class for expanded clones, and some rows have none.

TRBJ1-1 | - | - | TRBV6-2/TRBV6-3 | TGTGCCAGCAGTTACACGGGAGGACGGGAAGCTTTCTTT | CASSYTGGREAFF
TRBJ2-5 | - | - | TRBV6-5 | TGTGCCAGCAGCCGCGGCTGGCAAGAGACCCAGTACTTC | CASSRGWQETQYF
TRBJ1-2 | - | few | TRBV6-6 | TGTGCCAGCAGTTCCCCCCGGACATCTAACTATGGCTACACCTTC | CASSSPRTSNYGYTF
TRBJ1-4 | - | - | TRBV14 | TGTGCCAGCAGCCAAGTGTTGATGAGAGAAAAACTGTTTTTT | CASSQVLMREKLFF
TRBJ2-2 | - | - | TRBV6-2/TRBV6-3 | TGTGCCAGCAGTTATGAGGGTTTCACCGGGGAGCTGTTTTTT | CASSYEGFTGELFF
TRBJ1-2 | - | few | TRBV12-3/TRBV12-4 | TGTGCCAGCAGTGCCGACGCGGATAGCTATGGCTACACCTTC | CASSADADSYGYTF
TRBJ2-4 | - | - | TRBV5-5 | TGTGCCAGCAGCTTGGCGGGGGCGAGGTACATTCAGTACTTC | CASSLAGARYIQYF
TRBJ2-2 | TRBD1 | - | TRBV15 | TGTGCCACCAGCAGAGAGACAGGGGATCACACCGGGGAGCTGTTTTTT | CATSRETGDHTGELFF
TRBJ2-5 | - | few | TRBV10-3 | TGTGCCATCAGTGATAATTGGCTTCAAGAGACCCAGTACTTC | CAISDNWLQETQYF
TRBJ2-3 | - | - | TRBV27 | TGTGCCAGCAGCAACTACCGCACAGATACGCAGTATTTT | CASSNYRTDTQYF
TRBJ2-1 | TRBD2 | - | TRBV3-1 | TGTGCCAGCAGTCCCCTGGTAGCGGGAGAATCCTACAATGAGCAGTTCTTC | CASSPLVAGESYNEQFF
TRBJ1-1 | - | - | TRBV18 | TGTGCCAGCTCACCGGTTCTCAGGGGAAACACTGAAGCTTTCTTT | CASSPVLRGNTEAFF
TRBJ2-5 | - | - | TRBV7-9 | TGTGCCAGCAGCTTACCTACCGACAGCCAAGAGACCCAGTACTTC | CASSLPTDSQETQYF
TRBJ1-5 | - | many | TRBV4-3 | TGCGCCAGCAGCCAGACGGGGTTGGCGGGGACTCAGCCCCAGCATTTT | CASSQTGLAGTQPQHF
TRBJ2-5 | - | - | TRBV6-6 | TGTGCCAGCAGTTCCCCGGTTAGAGAGACCCAGTACTTC | CASSSPVRETQYF
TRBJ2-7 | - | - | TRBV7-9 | TGTGCCAGCAGCGACGCCGGGAGATCCTACGAGCAGTACTTC | CASSDAGRSYEQYF
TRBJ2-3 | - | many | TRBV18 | TGTGCCAGCTCACCGCCCAATATACCCACAGATACGCAGTATTTT | CASSPPNIPTDTQYF
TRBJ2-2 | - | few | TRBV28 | TGTGCCAGCGGGACAGCGGGTGGAAACACCGGGGAGCTGTTTTTT | CASGTAGGNTGELFF
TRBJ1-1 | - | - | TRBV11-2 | TGTGCCAGCAGCTTAGACGCCAACACTGAAGCTTTCTTT | CASSLDANTEAFF
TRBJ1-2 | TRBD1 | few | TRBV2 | TGTGCCAGCAGAACCGGGACAGGCTATGGCTACACCTTC | CASRTGTGYGYTF
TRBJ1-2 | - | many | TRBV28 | TGTGCCAGCATACCAGGGTGGGGAAGCTATGGCTACACCTTC | CASIPGWGSYGYTF
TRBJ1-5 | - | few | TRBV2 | TGTGCCAGCAGTATCCGGGGGTTGGGTCAGCCCCAGCATTTT | CASSIRGLGQPQHF
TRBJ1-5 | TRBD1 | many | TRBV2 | TGTGCCAGCAGCTGGGACAGGCACAATCAGCCCCAGCATTTT | CASSWDRHNQPQHF
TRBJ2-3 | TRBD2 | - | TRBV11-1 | TGTGCCAGCAGCCGGACTAGCGGGAGAGAAGGTGATACGCAGTATTTT | CASSRTSGREGDTQYF
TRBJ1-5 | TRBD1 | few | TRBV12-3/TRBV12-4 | TGTGCCAGCAGTCCACGTCCCGGGACAGGGCCCTACGGTCAGCCCCAGCATTTT | CASSPRPGTGPYGQPQHF
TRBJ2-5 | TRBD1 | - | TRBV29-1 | TGCAGCGTTCGACAGGGAATTTACCAAGAGACCCAGTACTTC | CSVRQGIYQETQYF